The 22 T cell receptor beta chains below come from one sample, sequenced in a study of identical twins. Using its own MiXCR run on the 5' RACE reads, TCRdb lists one record per CDR3 protein. The sample has around 670,000 distinct CDR3 sequences; 5.5% to 6.5% are singletons. Material: naive T cells sorted from blood. The source of these receptors is a man between 18 and 29 years old in good health.

This clonotype has ten or more counts. The chain recombines TRBV12-3 or TRBV12-4 with TRBJ2-1, with 7 bases fitting TRBD2. After removal of 1 base from V and 2 bases from J, the junction contained 5 bases not matched to a gene. This CDR3 region has 16 residues. The CDR3 nucleotides read TGTGCCAGCAGTTTAGGACCCCGGGAGGCCTACAATGAGCAGTTCTTC. Its protein product is CASSLGPREAYNEQFF.

In this sample, this clonotype turned up many times. The V gene is TRBV27, the J gene TRBJ2-3; a possible D gene is TRBD2 (6 bases). In germline, CDR1 is MNHEY, CDR2 SMNVEV (reference sequence). There are 12 residues in the CDR3. V was pared by 8 bases and J by 9 bases, with 15 bases between. The CDR3 sequence: CASGRHVSTQYF. The CDR3 bases are TGTGCCAGCGGGAGGCACGTGAGCACGCAGTATTTT.

This chain joins TRBV3-1 and TRBJ2-3; D unresolved. V was cut by 1 base and J by 2 bases, with 7 bases left in between. The CDR3 runs 14 residues. Looked up from germline, CDR1 is LGHDT and CDR2 is YNNKEL (reference sequence). The CDR3 DNA sequence: TGTGCCAGCAGCCAAGGGCGGATCACAGATACGCAGTATTTT. Protein: CASSQGRITDTQYF.

This chain uses TRBV4-1 with TRBJ2-5, with 8 positions matching TRBD1. CDR1 and CDR2 from the germline V gene are MGHRA and YSYEKL. This CDR3 is 15 amino acids long. The trim removed 0 bases at V and 7 bases at J, leaving 7 bases unmatched. This CDR3 reads CASSQDGQGKGTQYF. The CDR3 nucleotides read TGCGCCAGCAGCCAAGACGGACAGGGAAAGGGGACCCAGTACTTC.

This clonotype was recorded at least ten times. The rearrangement joins TRBV5-1 to TRBJ2-1; D may correspond to TRBD1 or TRBD2 (6 bases each). The germline gives CDR1 SGHRS, CDR2 YFSETQ. CDR3 length equals 15 residues. The V end lost 7 bases, the J end lost 5 bases, and 19 bases lay between the germline ends. The CDR3 DNA is TGCGCCAGCTCCGCCAACACAGGGACTGACAATGAGCAGTTCTTC. Its translation: CASSANTGTDNEQFF.

A word on this clonotype: A read error may account for a junction end that differs from germline. The V and J genes are TRBV14 and TRBJ2-5; 9 positions match TRBD2. The CDR3 is 15 residues long. Looked up from germline, CDR1 is SGHDN and CDR2 is FVKESK. The CDR3 nucleotides are TGTGCCAGCAGCCAAGGGACTAGCGCACAAGAGACCCGGTACTTC. Translating gives CASSQGTSAQETRYF.

This clonotype was observed a handful of times. The rearrangement links TRBV11-2 to TRBJ2-2; the D is unclear. CDR3 size: 17 residues. Trimming stripped 4 bases from V and 0 bases from J, with 15 bases between. Per the germline V gene, CDR1 is SGHAT and CDR2 is FQNNGV. As DNA, the CDR3 is TGTGCCAGCAGCTCCCGCAGGAACCACTCGAACACCGGGGAGCTGTTTTTT. Translated, it gives CASSSRRNHSNTGELFF.

As to this clonotype: Its ends do not fully match the called genes, so a read error is possible. The chain uses TRBV6-5 and TRBJ2-7, with 7 bases lining up with TRBD2. The CDR3 extends over 16 amino acids. Germline assignment: CDR1 MNHEY and CDR2 SVGAGI. The CDR3 loop reads CASSNSRGGRPYEQYF. The DNA for the CDR3 is TGTGCCAGCAGTAACTCCCGGGGAGGGCGGCCCTACGAGCAGTACTTC.

The table lists this clonotype with a few counts. This chain uses TRBV3-1 with TRBJ2-3; the match to TRBD2 covers 11 bases. The germline CDR1 and CDR2 sequences are LGHDT and YNNKEL (reference sequence). V lost 6 bases to trimming and J lost 3 bases; unmatched junction nucleotides: 8. The CDR3 runs 16 residues. In DNA, the CDR3 is TGTGCCAGCAGGGCGAGACTAGCGGGATTAACAGATACGCAGTATTTT. Its protein product is CASRARLAGLTDTQYF.

This clonotype was seen a few times. The J gene is TRBJ2-3, the V gene TRBV2, with TRBD2 identical over 9 bases. The V segment lost 8 bases and the J segment 4 bases; nucleotides outside the gene matches: 10. The CDR3 has 15 residues. The V gene's germline CDR1 is SNHLY and CDR2 FYNNEI. The CDR3 loop is CASHLGREGPDTQYF. The CDR3 DNA reads as TGTGCCAGCCATTTGGGGCGGGAGGGCCCAGATACGCAGTATTTT.

This clonotype was observed at least ten times. V gene TRBV6-1 combines with J gene TRBJ1-4; 7 nucleotides align to TRBD1. The V gene's germline CDR1 is MNHNS and CDR2 SASEGT. The ends lost 5 bases at V and 5 bases at J; junction bases unmatched: 5. The CDR3 extends over 14 amino acids. The CDR3 coding sequence is TGTGCCAGCAGTACGACAGGGAGGAATGAAAAACTGTTTTTT. Translation gives CASSTTGRNEKLFF.

This chain links TRBV29-1 with TRBJ2-1; 8 nucleotides agree with TRBD2. The CDR3 consists of 15 residues. The germline V gene has CDR1 SQVTM and CDR2 ANQGSEA. Unmatched junction bases numbered 11, after V lost 6 bases and J lost 4 bases. CDR3 coding DNA: TGCAGCGTACACCTAGCGGGTAAGGGTTACAATGAGCAGTTCTTC. It translates to CSVHLAGKGYNEQFF.

This clonotype was counted ten times or more. This chain links TRBV29-1 with TRBJ2-3; D is ambiguous. Germline-derived CDR1 and CDR2 are SQVTM and ANQGSEA. The CDR3 has 11 amino acids. The V gene lost 6 bases and the J gene lost 4 bases, with 8 bases spanning the gap. CDR3 sequence: CSVVDPDTQYF. The CDR3 nucleotides are TGCAGCGTAGTGGACCCAGATACGCAGTATTTT.

The V gene is TRBV28, the J gene TRBJ2-1, with 15 bases lining up with TRBD2. The CDR3 length is 19 residues. Trimming at V came to 1 base and at J to 4 bases, leaving 8 bases not matched to a gene. CDR1 is MDHEN and CDR2 is SYDVKM in the germline V gene. Here the CDR3 DNA reads TGTGCCAGCAGTTTATTGGGACTAGCGGGAGGCGGGGATTACAATGAGCAGTTCTTC. Encoded protein: CASSLLGLAGGGDYNEQFF.

This clonotype was picked up many times. This chain joins TRBV20-1 and TRBJ2-3; TRBD2 matches at 7 bases. CDR3 length equals 15 residues. The J segment lost 1 base and the V segment lost 5 bases, leaving 9 bases of the junction unmatched. Germline CDR1 and CDR2: DFQATT and SNEGSKA (reference sequence). The CDR3 loop is CSASGLGVGTDTQYF. In nucleotides, the CDR3 is TGCAGTGCTTCCGGACTAGGGGTGGGCACAGATACGCAGTATTTT.

The chain employs TRBV5-1 and TRBJ2-2; 12 nucleotides align to TRBD2. In germline, CDR1 is SGHRS, CDR2 YFSETQ. The V segment lost 4 bases and the J segment 7 bases; nucleotides outside the gene matches: 2. This CDR3 spans 14 amino acids. The CDR3 loop is CASSRLAGDGELFF. DNA of the CDR3: TGCGCCAGCAGCCGACTAGCGGGAGACGGGGAGCTGTTTTTT. The variable domain in full, with the rest retrieved from reference TRBV5-1 and TRBJ2-2, is KAGVTQTPRYLIKTRGQQVTLSCSPISGHRSVSWYQQTPGQGLQFLFEYFSETQRNKGNFPGRFSGRQFSNSRSEMNVSTLELGDSALYLCASSRLAGDGELFFGEGSRLTVL.

This clonotype occurred many times. The chain links TRBV18 to TRBJ2-3, with TRBD1 matching over 7 bases. This CDR3 contains 15 residues. With V trimmed by 0 bases and J by 2 bases, 2 bases remained unmatched. Germline V gives CDR1 KGHSH, CDR2 LQKENI. The CDR3 here is CASSPPGQLTDTQYF. The CDR3, as DNA: TGTGCCAGCTCACCACCGGGACAGCTCACAGATACGCAGTATTTT.

This clonotype was picked up a small number of times. This chain connects TRBV12-3 or TRBV12-4 to TRBJ2-3, with TRBD2 matching over 8 bases. Unmatched junction bases numbered 7, after V lost 6 bases and J lost 2 bases. This CDR3 spans 15 amino acids. This CDR3 reads CASRPAGGFTDTQYF. The CDR3 DNA follows: TGTGCCAGCAGACCGGCGGGGGGATTCACAGATACGCAGTATTTT.

This clonotype was seen a few times. The chain links TRBV24-1 to TRBJ1-5, with D unclear. CDR3 length equals 13 residues. Germline V gene data show CDR1 as KGHDR and CDR2 as SFDVKD. Trimming stripped 7 bases from V and 7 bases from J, with 13 bases between. CDR3 sequence (DNA): TGTGCCACCAGATTTCAGAAGTTGCAGCCCCAGCATTTT. Protein: CATRFQKLQPQHF.

This clonotype has just a few counts. The J gene is TRBJ2-7, the V gene TRBV12-3 or TRBV12-4; D call uncertain. CDR3 length: 15 amino acids. V was cut by 1 base and J by 2 bases, with 12 bases left in between. For the CDR3, the DNA is TGTGCCAGCAGTTTAGGGGCCTACCCAACCTACGAGCAGTACTTC. Its protein is CASSLGAYPTYEQYF.

This clonotype came up many times. The gene calls are TRBV6-2 or TRBV6-3 and TRBJ2-7, with D possibly being TRBD1 (6 bases). V was clipped by 8 bases and J by 3 bases, with 11 bases between them. Germline CDR1 MNHEY, CDR2 SVGEGT. CDR3 size: 12 residues. Here the CDR3 reads CASGYRVYEQYV. In DNA form, the CDR3 reads TGTGCCAGCGGGTACAGGGTCTACGAGCAGTACGTC.

This clonotype was seen at least ten times. The V and J genes are TRBV25-1 and TRBJ2-7; 7 bases match TRBD1. The length of the CDR3 is 14 residues. Per the germline V gene, CDR1 is MGHDK and CDR2 is SYGVNS. Trimming at V came to 5 bases and at J to 5 bases, leaving 9 bases not matched to a gene. The CDR3 is CASSSRQGLHEQYF. The CDR3 DNA is TGTGCCAGCAGTTCTAGACAGGGTCTCCACGAGCAGTACTTC.